A selection of T cell receptor beta chains follows, all from one sample in a study of cytomegalovirus exposure and HLA in healthy donors. Produced via immunoSEQ multiplex PCR; TCRdb's table is partial and in-frame only. This table holds about 160,000 clones, about 85% found once. Material for sequencing was PBMCs. The receptors were sampled from a male donor in good health and CMV-seropositive. CDR3s include the opening cysteine and the closing phenylalanine or tryptophan. The D gene is left open where the match is weak. Clone size appears in some rows only: once, few, many, or a class for an expanded clone.

clone size	J gene	D gene	V gene	CDR3 DNA	CDR3 protein
NA	TRBJ2-1	TRBD1	TRBV30	TGTGCCTGGCAAGAAGGACAGGCCCCTCCAAGATACAATGAGCAGTTCTTC	CAWQEGQAPPRYNEQFF
NA	TRBJ2-3	NA	TRBV6-5	TGTGCCAGCAGTTCCTTTTCGGGAGTCCGCACAGATACGCAGTATTTT	CASSSFSGVRTDTQYF
NA	TRBJ2-3	TRBD1	TRBV28	TGTGCCAGCAGTCCCCACGGGACAGGGCGAGCAGATACGCAGTATTTT	CASSPHGTGRADTQYF
NA	TRBJ2-5	TRBD2	TRBV10-3	TGTGCCATCAGCAAGAAAGCCCCCGGGACTAGCGGATTGCAAGAGGCCCAGTACTTC	CAISKKAPGTSGLQEAQYF
few	TRBJ1-4	TRBD1	TRBV7-8	TGTGCCAGCAGCCCGCAAAGGGGGACAGGGACTAATGAAAAACTGTTTTTT	CASSPQRGTGTNEKLFF
NA	TRBJ2-1	NA	TRBV7-2	TGTGCCAGCAGCCCCTCTGAGGTTGGTGAGCAGTTCTTC	CASSPSEVGEQFF
NA	TRBJ2-1	NA	TRBV18	TGTGCCAGCTCACCACCGAAGCTGCTTTTGTTCTTC	CASSPPKLLLFF
NA	TRBJ2-6	TRBD1	TRBV18	TGTGCCAGCTCACCTTTCCGGGACAGGGGGCGTGGGGCCAACGTCCTGACTTTC	CASSPFRDRGRGANVLTF
NA	TRBJ2-5	TRBD2	TRBV18	TGTGCCAGCTCACCATTCGGGGGGCAAGAGACCCAGTACTTC	CASSPFGGQETQYF
NA	TRBJ2-7	NA	TRBV5-1	TGCGCCAGCAGCTCGACTCGGATTCCCTACGAGCAGTACTTC	CASSSTRIPYEQYF